The sequence of this T cell receptor (beta chain) was determined in a study of OX40 agonist ivuxolimab in advanced cancers. Study information: Participants averaged about 60 years of age (range 23 to 79) and were 75% to 90% male.

The germline CDR1 and CDR2 sequences are LNHNV and YYDKDF (reference sequence). V shed 5 bases and J shed 7 bases, with 12 bases lying between them. The CDR3 covers 13 residues. Here immunoSEQ multiplex PCR was the method, and the copy in TCRdb shows in-frame clones only, minus some. Of about 67,000 clones listed, 80% are singletons. Sequencing was performed on CD4+ or CD8+ T cells sorted from blood, taken in a trial of the OX40 agonist ivuxolimab. This clonotype was obtained from an adult with an advanced solid tumor such as melanoma, head and neck, liver or kidney cancer. The V and J genes are TRBV15 and TRBJ2-1; TRBD2 might be the D (6 bases). The CDR3 DNA reads as TGTGCCACCAGCGGGGACTGGTGGAATGAGCAGTTCTTC. Translated: CATSGDWWNEQFF.